The 9 T cell receptor beta chains presented below share a single source sample, sequenced in a study of T cell changes during pregnancy in multiple sclerosis. The data were produced by immunoSEQ multiplex PCR, yet TCRdb's version contains in-frame clones alone and is incomplete. The table has 120,000 or so clones, about 93% seen once. Sequences were derived from peripheral blood, sampled before pregnancy. These TCRs come from a female donor with multiple sclerosis, enrolled in a pregnancy study.

V gene TRBV19 combines with J gene TRBJ1-5; tentatively, D is TRBD1 (6 bases). Germline CDR1 LNHDA, CDR2 SQIVND (reference sequence). The CDR3 totals 15 residues. V gave up 6 bases and J gave up 3 bases, with 15 bases separating them. CDR3 residues: CASSRWTADNQPQHF. The CDR3 DNA sequence: TGTGCCAGTAGCCGGTGGACAGCAGACAATCAGCCCCAGCATTTT.

The chain links TRBV5-8 to TRBJ1-5; D is unclear. This CDR3 comprises 14 residues. Trimming stripped 0 bases from V and 2 bases from J, with 6 bases between. CDR1 SGHTS and CDR2 YDEGEE come from the germline V gene. The CDR3 reads CASSLGTGNQPQHF. CDR3 bases: TGTGCCAGCAGCTTGGGTACAGGCAATCAGCCCCAGCATTTT.

V usage is TRBV6-4 and J usage is TRBJ1-5; TRBD1 agrees at 10 bases. Trimming took 3 bases from V and 4 from J; bases not matched to a gene: 9. From germline, CDR1 is MRHNA and CDR2 SNTAGT. CDR3 length equals 17 residues. CDR3 protein: CASSDYTDRGENQPQHF. For the CDR3, the DNA is TGTGCCAGCAGTGATTACACGGACAGGGGGGAAAATCAGCCCCAGCATTTT.

The chain links TRBV30 to TRBJ2-1, with 7 bases matching TRBD2. In germline, CDR1 is GTSNPN, CDR2 SVGIG (reference sequence). The CDR3 has 14 residues. Trimming cost V 2 bases and J 8 bases; bases outside gene matches: 9. CDR3 region: CAWSRLAAVDEQFF. As DNA, the CDR3 is TGTGCCTGGAGTCGACTAGCCGCAGTGGATGAGCAGTTCTTC.

The V gene is TRBV11-3, the J gene TRBJ1-1; 8 bases fit TRBD1. This CDR3 is built from 13 residues. V shed 3 bases and J 3 bases; nucleotides not matched to a gene: 0. CDR1 is SGHNT and CDR2 is YENEEA in the germline V gene. The CDR3 bases are TGTGCCAGCAGCTTGGACAGGGACACTGAAGCTTTCTTT. Translating it yields CASSLDRDTEAFF.

The V call is TRBV11-2, the J call TRBJ2-1, with 7 bases that match TRBD2. This CDR3 region has 16 residues. The germline V gene encodes CDR1 SGHAT and CDR2 FQNNGV. V dropped 4 bases and J dropped 0; count of bases not matched to a gene: 6. Here the CDR3 reads CASSSGGMSSYNEQFF. The DNA for the CDR3 is TGTGCCAGCAGCTCCGGGGGGATGAGCTCCTACAATGAGCAGTTCTTC.

V is TRBV4-2 and J is TRBJ2-3; 7 bases fit TRBD1. Germline CDR1 and CDR2: LGHNA and YNFKEQ. CDR3 length equals 15 residues. V dropped 5 bases and J dropped 8; count of bases not matched to a gene: 13. The CDR3 loop is CASSTRHTGEGTQYF. As DNA, the CDR3 is TGTGCCAGCAGCACTCGTCACACAGGGGAAGGTACGCAGTATTTT.

The chain uses TRBV7-8 and TRBJ2-1, with TRBD2 matching over 14 bases. Germline CDR1 is SGHVS and CDR2 is FQNEAQ. The CDR3 runs to 17 residues. V lost 8 bases and J lost 5; bases outside the gene matches: 11. The CDR3 reads CASSRTSGRPSDNEQFF. As DNA, the CDR3 is TGTGCCAGCTCCAGGACTAGCGGGAGGCCCTCGGACAATGAGCAGTTCTTC.

The CDR3: CASSSGGGGTVETQYF. The CDR3, as DNA: TGTGCCAGCAGCTCTGGGGGCGGGGGGACCGTGGAGACCCAGTACTTC. The rearrangement uses TRBV9 and TRBJ2-5; 8 bases line up with TRBD2. Germline CDR1 is SGDLS and CDR2 is YYNGEE. This CDR3 comprises 16 residues. Unmatched junction bases numbered 13, after V lost 4 bases and J lost 5 bases.